This T cell receptor (beta chain) was identified in a study of cytomegalovirus exposure and HLA in healthy donors. Study overall: The approximately 670 first-cohort repertoires and the 95 to 150 validation repertoires shared the same platform, a later analysis reported. The study, taken as a whole, reports: The study listed approximately 160 cytomegalovirus-associated TCR beta chains.

The study drew the donors from its roughly 120-subject validation cohort, separate from the approximately 700-subject first cohort. Here immunoSEQ multiplex PCR was the method, and the copy in TCRdb shows in-frame clones only, minus some. The sample has about 200,000 clones; about nine tenths are singletons. Worth noting for this clone: Its antigen is unidentified.

J was trimmed by 2 bases and V by 5 bases; bases with no gene match: 7. The CDR3 is 16 amino acids. Germline CDR1 LNHNV, CDR2 YYDKDF (reference sequence). The sequenced sample consisted of PBMCs. This chain links TRBV15 with TRBJ1-5; 9 nucleotides line up with TRBD1. This TCR came from a woman between 18 and 29 years old in good health and CMV-seropositive. As DNA, the CDR3 is TGTGCCACCAGCCCCGGGACAGGGTACGGCAATCAGCCCCAGCATTTT. Amino acids: CATSPGTGYGNQPQHF.